The entry that follows covers one T cell receptor beta chain sequence. What it binds is not known. This sample was taken from a study of T cell responses to AZD1222 COVID-19 vaccine. General study points: There were mostly white British donors and more females than males, and clonal diversity was possibly underestimated. It was only a handful of AZD1222 recipients who were seropositive at baseline.

The study pooled second doses at about 4 or about 12 weeks. This table comes from immunoSEQ multiplex PCR, and its TCRdb copy is limited to in-frame clones, with some not included. The profile shows approximately 190,000 clones, approximately 93% of them singletons. Trimming cost V 5 bases and J 1 base, with 9 bases left between them. The germline V gene has CDR1 SGHAT and CDR2 FQDESV (reference sequence). This CDR3 is 14 amino acids long. This sequence originates from an adult who received the AZD1222 COVID-19 vaccine. This specimen consisted of peripheral blood, obtained 28 days after the second AZD1222 dose. This chain joins TRBV11-1 and TRBJ1-5; D not resolved. For the CDR3, the DNA is TGTGCCAGCAGCCAGGACGGGAGCAATCAGCCCCAGCATTTT. Its translation is CASSQDGSNQPQHF.